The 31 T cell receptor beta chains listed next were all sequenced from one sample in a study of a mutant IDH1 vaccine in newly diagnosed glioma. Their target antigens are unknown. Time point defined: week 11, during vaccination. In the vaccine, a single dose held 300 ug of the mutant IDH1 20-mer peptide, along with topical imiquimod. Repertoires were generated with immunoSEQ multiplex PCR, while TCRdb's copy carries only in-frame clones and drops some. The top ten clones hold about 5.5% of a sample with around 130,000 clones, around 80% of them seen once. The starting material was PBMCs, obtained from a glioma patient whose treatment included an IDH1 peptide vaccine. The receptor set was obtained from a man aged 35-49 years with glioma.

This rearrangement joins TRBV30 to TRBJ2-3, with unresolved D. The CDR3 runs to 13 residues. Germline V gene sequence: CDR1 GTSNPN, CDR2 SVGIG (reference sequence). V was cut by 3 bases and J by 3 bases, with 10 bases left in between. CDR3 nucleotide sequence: TGTGCCTGGAGCAGGCAGATAACAGATACGCAGTATTTT. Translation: CAWSRQITDTQYF.

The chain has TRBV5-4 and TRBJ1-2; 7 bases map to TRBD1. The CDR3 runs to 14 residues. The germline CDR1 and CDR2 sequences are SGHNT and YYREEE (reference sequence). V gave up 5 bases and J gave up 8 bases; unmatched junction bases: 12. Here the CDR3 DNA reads TGTGCCAGCAGTTCACGCAGGGGGTTGAAGGGCTACACCTTC. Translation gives CASSSRRGLKGYTF.

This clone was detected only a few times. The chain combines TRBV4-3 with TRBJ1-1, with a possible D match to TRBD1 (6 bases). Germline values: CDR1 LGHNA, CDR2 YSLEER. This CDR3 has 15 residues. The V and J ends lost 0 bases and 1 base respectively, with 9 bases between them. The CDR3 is CASSQDARGNTEAFF. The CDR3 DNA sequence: TGCGCCAGCAGCCAAGATGCCAGGGGGAACACTGAAGCTTTCTTT.

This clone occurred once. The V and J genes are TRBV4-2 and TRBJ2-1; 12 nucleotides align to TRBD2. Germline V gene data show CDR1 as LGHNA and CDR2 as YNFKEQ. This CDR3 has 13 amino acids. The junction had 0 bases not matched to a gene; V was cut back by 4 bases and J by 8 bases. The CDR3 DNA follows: TGTGCCAGCAGCCGGACTAGCGGGGATGAGCAGTTCTTC. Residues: CASSRTSGDEQFF.

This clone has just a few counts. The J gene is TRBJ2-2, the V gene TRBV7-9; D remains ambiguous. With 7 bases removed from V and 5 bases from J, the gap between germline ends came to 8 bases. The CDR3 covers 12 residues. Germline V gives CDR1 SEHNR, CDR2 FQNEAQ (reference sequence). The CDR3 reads CASNTPTGELFF. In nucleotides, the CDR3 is TGTGCCAGCAACACTCCAACCGGGGAGCTGTTTTTT.

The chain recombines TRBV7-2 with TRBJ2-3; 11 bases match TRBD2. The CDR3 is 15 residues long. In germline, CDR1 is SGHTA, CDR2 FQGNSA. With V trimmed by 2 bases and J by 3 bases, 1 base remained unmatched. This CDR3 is CASSLTSGRTDTQYF. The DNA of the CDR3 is TGTGCCAGCAGCTTAACTAGCGGGAGAACAGATACGCAGTATTTT.

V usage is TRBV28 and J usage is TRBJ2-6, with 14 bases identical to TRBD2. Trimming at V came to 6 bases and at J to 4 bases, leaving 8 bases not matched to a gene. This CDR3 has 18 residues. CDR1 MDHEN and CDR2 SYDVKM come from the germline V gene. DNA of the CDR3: TGTGCCAGCAGCCCCGGGACTAGCGGGAGAACCGGGGCCAACGTCCTGACTTTC. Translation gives CASSPGTSGRTGANVLTF. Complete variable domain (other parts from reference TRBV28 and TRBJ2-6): DVKVTQSSRYLVKRTGEKVFLECVQDMDHENMFWYRQDPGLGLRLIYFSYDVKMKEKGDIPEGYSVSREKKERFSLILESASTNQTSMYLCASSPGTSGRTGANVLTFGAGSRLTVL.

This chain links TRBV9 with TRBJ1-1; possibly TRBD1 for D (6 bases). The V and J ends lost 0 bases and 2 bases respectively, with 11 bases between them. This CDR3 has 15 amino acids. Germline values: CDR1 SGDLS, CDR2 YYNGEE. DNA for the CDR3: TGTGCCAGCAGCGTAGCGGGGGGGGCTAACACTGAAGCTTTCTTT. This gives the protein CASSVAGGANTEAFF.

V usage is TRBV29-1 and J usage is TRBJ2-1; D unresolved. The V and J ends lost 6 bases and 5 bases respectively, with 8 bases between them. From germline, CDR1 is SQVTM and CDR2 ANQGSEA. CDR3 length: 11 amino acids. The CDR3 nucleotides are TGCAGCGTGGGATCAAACAATGAGCAGTTCTTC. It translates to CSVGSNNEQFF.

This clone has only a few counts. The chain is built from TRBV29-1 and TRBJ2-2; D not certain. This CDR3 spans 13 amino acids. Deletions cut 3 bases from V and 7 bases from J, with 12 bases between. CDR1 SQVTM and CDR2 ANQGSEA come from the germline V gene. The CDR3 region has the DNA TGCAGCGTTGAGGTCCAGGTAGACGGGGAGCTGTTTTTT. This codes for CSVEVQVDGELFF.

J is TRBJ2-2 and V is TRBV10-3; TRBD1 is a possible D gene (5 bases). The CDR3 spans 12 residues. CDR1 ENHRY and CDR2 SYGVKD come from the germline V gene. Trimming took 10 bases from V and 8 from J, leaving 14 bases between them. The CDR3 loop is CASREPGGELFF. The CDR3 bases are TGTGCCAGCAGGGAACCCGGGGGGGAGCTGTTTTTT.

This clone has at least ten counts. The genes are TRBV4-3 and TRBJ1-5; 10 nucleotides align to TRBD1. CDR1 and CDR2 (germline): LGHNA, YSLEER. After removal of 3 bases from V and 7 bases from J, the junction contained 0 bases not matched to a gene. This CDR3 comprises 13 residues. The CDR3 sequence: CASSQDRGQPQHF. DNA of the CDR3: TGCGCCAGCAGCCAGGACAGGGGGCAGCCCCAGCATTTT.

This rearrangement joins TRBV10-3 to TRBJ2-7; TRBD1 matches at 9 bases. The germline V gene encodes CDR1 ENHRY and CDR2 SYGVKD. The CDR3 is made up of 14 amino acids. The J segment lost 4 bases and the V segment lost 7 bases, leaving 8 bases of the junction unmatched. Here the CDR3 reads CAINYEQGAYEQYF. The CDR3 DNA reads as TGTGCCATCAATTACGAACAGGGGGCATACGAGCAGTACTTC.

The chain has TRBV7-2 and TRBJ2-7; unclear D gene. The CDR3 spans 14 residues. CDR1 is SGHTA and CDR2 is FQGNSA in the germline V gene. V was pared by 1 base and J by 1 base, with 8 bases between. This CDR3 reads CASSLVRDSYEQYF. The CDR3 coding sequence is TGTGCCAGCAGCTTAGTTAGGGATTCCTACGAGCAGTACTTC. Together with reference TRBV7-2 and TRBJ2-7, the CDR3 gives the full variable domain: GAGVSQSPSNKVTEKGKDVELRCDPISGHTALYWYRQSLGQGLEFLIYFQGNSAPDKSGLPSDRFSAERTGGSVSTLTIQRTQQEDSAVYLCASSLVRDSYEQYFGPGTRLTVT.

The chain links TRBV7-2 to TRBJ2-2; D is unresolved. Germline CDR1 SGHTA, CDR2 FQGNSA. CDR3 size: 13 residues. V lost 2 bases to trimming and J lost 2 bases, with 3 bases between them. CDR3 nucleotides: TGTGCCAGCAGCTTATTTAACACCGGGGAGCTGTTTTTT. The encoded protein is CASSLFNTGELFF.

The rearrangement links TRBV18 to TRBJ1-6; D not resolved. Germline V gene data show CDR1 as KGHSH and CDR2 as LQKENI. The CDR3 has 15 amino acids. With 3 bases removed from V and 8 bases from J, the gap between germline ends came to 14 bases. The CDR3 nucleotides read TGTGCCAGCTCACCTCTCGGAGGCGGCGATTCACCCCTCCACTTT. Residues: CASSPLGGGDSPLHF.

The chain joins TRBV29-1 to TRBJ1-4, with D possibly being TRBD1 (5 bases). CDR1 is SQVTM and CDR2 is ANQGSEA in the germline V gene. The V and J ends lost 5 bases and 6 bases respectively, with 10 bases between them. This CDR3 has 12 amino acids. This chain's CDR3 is CSVPGTDEKLFF. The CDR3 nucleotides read TGCAGCGTTCCAGGGACCGATGAAAAACTGTTTTTT.

CDR3 DNA sequence: TGTGCCAGCAGACGGACTAGCGGCGAGACCCAGTACTTC. Its protein is CASRRTSGETQYF. V usage is TRBV5-5 and J usage is TRBJ2-5, with 10 bases matching TRBD2. Germline trimming cut 5 bases from V and 5 bases from J; bases unmatched to any gene: 3. This CDR3 has 13 residues. Germline loops: CDR1 SGHKS, CDR2 YYEKEE (reference sequence). Supplemented by reference TRBV5-5 and TRBJ2-5, the full variable domain reads DAGVTQSPTHLIKTRGQQVTLRCSPISGHKSVSWYQQVLGQGPQFIFQYYEKEERGRGNFPDRFSARQFPNYSSELNVNALLLGDSALYLCASRRTSGETQYFGPGTRLLVL.

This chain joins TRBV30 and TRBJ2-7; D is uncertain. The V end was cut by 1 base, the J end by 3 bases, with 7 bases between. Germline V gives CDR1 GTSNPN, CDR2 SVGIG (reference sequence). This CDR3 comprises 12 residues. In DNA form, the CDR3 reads TGTGCCTGGAGTGGGACCTTCTACGAGCAGTACTTC. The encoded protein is CAWSGTFYEQYF.

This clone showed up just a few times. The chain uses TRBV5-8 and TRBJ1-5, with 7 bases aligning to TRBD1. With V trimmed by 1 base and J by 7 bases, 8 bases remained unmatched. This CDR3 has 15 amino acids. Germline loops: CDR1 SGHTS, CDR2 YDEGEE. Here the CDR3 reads CASSLYGQGVQPQHF. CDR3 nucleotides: TGTGCCAGCAGCTTGTACGGCCAGGGGGTGCAGCCCCAGCATTTT.

The CDR3 region has the DNA TGTGCCAGCAGTTACCTCCAGCGGGGGGCCCGTGAGCAGTTCTTC. Translating gives CASSYLQRGAREQFF. V usage is TRBV6-5 and J usage is TRBJ2-1; 9 bases fit TRBD2. The CDR3 is 15 amino acids. In germline, CDR1 is MNHEY, CDR2 SVGAGI. V lost 2 bases, J lost 9 bases, and 8 bases stayed unmatched.

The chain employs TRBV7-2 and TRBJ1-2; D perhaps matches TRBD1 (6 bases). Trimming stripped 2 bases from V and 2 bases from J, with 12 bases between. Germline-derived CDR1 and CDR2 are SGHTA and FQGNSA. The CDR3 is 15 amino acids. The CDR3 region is CASSLNPQGNYGYTF. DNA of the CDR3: TGTGCCAGCAGCTTAAACCCACAGGGAAACTATGGCTACACCTTC.

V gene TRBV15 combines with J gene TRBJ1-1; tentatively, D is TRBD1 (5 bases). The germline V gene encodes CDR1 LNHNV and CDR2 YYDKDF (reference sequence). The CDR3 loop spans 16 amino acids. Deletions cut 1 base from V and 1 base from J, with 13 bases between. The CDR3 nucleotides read TGTGCCACCAGCAGAGGGGGAGGGGCCGCGAACACTGAAGCTTTCTTT. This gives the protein CATSRGGGAANTEAFF.

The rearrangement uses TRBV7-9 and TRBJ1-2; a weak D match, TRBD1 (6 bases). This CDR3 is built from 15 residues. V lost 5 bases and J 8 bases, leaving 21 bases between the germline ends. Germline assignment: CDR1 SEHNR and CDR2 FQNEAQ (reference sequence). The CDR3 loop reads CASSPGALRGLGYTF. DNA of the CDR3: TGTGCCAGCAGCCCGGGGGCCCTAAGGGGATTAGGCTACACCTTC.

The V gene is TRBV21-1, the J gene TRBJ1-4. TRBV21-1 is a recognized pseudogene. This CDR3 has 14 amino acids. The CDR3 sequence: CATRRTGNSEKLFF. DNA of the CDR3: TGTGCCACCAGGAGGACGGGGAACTCTGAAAAACTGTTTTTT.

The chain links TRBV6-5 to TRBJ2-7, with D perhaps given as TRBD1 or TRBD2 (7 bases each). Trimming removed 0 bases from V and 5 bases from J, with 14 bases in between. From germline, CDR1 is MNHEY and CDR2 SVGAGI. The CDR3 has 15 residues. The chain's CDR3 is CASSYSLSGGDEQYF. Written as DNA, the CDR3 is TGTGCCAGCAGTTACTCGCTGTCAGGGGGGGACGAGCAGTACTTC.

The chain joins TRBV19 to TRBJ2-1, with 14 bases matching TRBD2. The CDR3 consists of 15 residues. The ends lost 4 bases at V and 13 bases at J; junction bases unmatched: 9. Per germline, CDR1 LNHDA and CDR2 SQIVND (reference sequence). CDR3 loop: CASSTLGGLAGVQFF. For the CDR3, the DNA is TGTGCCAGTAGTACCCTCGGGGGACTAGCGGGGGTTCAGTTCTTC.

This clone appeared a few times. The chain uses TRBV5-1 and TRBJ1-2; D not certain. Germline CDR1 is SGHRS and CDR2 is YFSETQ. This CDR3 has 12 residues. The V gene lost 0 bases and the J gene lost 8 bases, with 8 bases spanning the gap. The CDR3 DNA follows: TGCGCCAGCAGCTTGGTGGGTGGAGGCTACACCTTC. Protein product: CASSLVGGGYTF.

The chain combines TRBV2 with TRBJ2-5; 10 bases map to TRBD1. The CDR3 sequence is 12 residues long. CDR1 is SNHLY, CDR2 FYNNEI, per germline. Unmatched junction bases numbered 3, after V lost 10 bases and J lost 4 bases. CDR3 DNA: TGTGCCACTGACAGGGGGCTAGAGACCCAGTACTTC. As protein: CATDRGLETQYF.

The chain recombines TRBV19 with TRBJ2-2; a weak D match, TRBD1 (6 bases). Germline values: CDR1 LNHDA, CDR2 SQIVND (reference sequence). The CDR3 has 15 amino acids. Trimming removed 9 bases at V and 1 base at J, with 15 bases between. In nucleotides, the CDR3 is TGTGCCAGCCGTCTAAGGGGGATGAACACCGGGGAGCTGTTTTTT. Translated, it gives CASRLRGMNTGELFF.

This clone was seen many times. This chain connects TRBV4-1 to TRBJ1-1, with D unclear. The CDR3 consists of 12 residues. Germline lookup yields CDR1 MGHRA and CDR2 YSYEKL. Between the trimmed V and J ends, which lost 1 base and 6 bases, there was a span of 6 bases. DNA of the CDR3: TGCGCCAGCAGCCAAGCAGGAGCTGAAGCTTTCTTT. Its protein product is CASSQAGAEAFF.